The entry below describes one TCR beta chain. This record comes from a study of blood T cell repertoires in COVID-19. Study in general: Material from acute and convalescent COVID-19 was sourced from the United States, Italy and Spain. PBMCs, B-cell-depleted T cells, or T cells provided the cDNA or gDNA that made up the material.

As handled by the study authors: Estimates of nucleated cell counts were drawn from the amplification of reference gene primers. Libraries were prepared by immunoSEQ multiplex PCR; TCRdb keeps only in-frame clonotypes and omits some of them. D and trimming were read from the DNA, whereas the V and J calls and clone size are those reported in that table. The sample includes roughly 28,000 clones, roughly 85% of them seen just once. CDR1 is MNHNY and CDR2 is SVGAGI in the germline V gene (reference sequence). With V trimmed by 6 bases and J by 4 bases, 7 bases remained unmatched. This CDR3 region has 15 residues.

The TCR was taken from a human donor in a cohort sampled during active COVID-19. J is TRBJ1-4 and V is TRBV6-6, with 8 bases aligning to TRBD1. Sample: peripheral blood. The CDR3, as DNA: TGTGCCAGCAGATCATCCGACAGGGGTAATGAAAAACTGTTTTTT. Translated: CASRSSDRGNEKLFF.